Detailed here is one T cell receptor beta chain. This specimen belongs to a study of blood T cell repertoires in COVID-19. Study-wide context: From T cells, B-cell-depleted T cells, or PBMCs came the material, which was cDNA or gDNA.

Per the original data handling: Counts of nucleated cells, estimated from reference gene primer amplification, were obtained. Sequencing was performed with immunoSEQ multiplex PCR; in TCRdb, only in-frame clones are kept and a portion is missing. Clone size and V and J calls were adopted from that table, with D and trimming inferred from the DNA. The sample lists hundreds of thousands of clones, around 87% seen once, with about 1.6% in the top ten. Germline CDR1 SNHLY, CDR2 FYNNEI. V was clipped by 7 bases and J by 1 base; unmatched bases: 7. This CDR3 contains 14 residues. Sequencing was done on a sample of peripheral blood. The chain uses TRBV2 and TRBJ2-7, with TRBD1 identical over 7 bases. This TCR was sampled from a middle-aged woman who had recovered from COVID-19. CDR3 DNA: TGTGCCAGCACTATGGGACAGATTTCCTACGAGCAGTACTTC. It specifies CASTMGQISYEQYF. Together with reference TRBV2 and TRBJ2-7, the CDR3 gives the full variable domain: EPEVTQTPSHQVTQMGQEVILRCVPISNHLYFYWYRQILGQKVEFLVSFYNNEISEKSEIFDDQFSVERPDGSNFTLKIRSTKLEDSAMYFCASTMGQISYEQYFGPGTRLTVT.